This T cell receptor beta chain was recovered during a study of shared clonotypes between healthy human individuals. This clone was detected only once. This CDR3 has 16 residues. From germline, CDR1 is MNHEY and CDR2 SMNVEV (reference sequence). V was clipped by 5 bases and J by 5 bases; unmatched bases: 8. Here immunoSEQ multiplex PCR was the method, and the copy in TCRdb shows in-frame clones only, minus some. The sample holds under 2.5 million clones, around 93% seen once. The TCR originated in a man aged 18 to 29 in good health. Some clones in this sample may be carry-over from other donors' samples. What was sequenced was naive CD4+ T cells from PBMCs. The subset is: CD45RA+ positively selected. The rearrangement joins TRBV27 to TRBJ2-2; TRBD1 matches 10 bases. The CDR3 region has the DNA TGTGCCAGCAGTCCTCTGGACAGGGGGAAAACCGGGGAGCTGTTTTTT. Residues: CASSPLDRGKTGELFF.